This T cell receptor (beta chain) was sequenced for a study of breast tumors, draining lymph nodes, adjacent tissues. This clonotype occurred a few times. Antigen specificity is unknown. TCRdb re-analysed the multiplex PCR reads in MiXCR, keeping a single row per CDR3 protein. Found here are tens of thousands of distinct CDR3 sequences, over 40% of them singletons; the top ten hold over 9.5%. The CDR3 spans 12 residues. Trimming cost V 5 bases and J 1 base, with 8 bases left between them. Per germline, CDR1 DFQATT and CDR2 SNEGSKA (reference sequence). Study-wide points: Tumor T cell lymph node origin was a supported hypothesis, not proven.

Sequencing was done on a sample of breast tumor tissue. The chain joins TRBV20-1 to TRBJ1-1; tentative D call: TRBD1 (6 bases). The TCR originated in a female donor with breast cancer. Some clones in this sample may be carry-over from other donors' samples. Here the CDR3 reads CSAGGGNTEAFF. For the CDR3, the DNA is TGCAGTGCTGGAGGGGGGAACACTGAAGCTTTCTTT.